The next 23 T cell receptor beta chains were all read from a single sample in a study of a mutant IDH1 vaccine in newly diagnosed glioma. These receptors' antigens are unknown. Repertoires were generated with immunoSEQ multiplex PCR, while TCRdb's copy carries only in-frame clones and drops some. The table lists about 94,000 clones, roughly 91% of them singletons. The time point is: week 47, end of study. Vaccination used 300 ug of mutant IDH1 20-mer peptide per dose, with topical imiquimod. The material sequenced was PBMCs, taken from a glioma patient whose treatment included an IDH1 peptide vaccine. The origin of the receptors is a woman in her forties or fifties with glioma.

This clone was recorded only once. The chain uses TRBV28 and TRBJ2-3, with 10 nucleotides matching TRBD2. CDR1 and CDR2 from the germline V gene are MDHEN and SYDVKM. CDR3 length: 15 amino acids. After removal of 5 bases from V and 3 bases from J, the junction contained 5 bases not matched to a gene. For the CDR3, the DNA is TGTGCCAGCAGTCTGACTAGCGGGCGAACAGATACGCAGTATTTT. Its protein product is CASSLTSGRTDTQYF.

This clone was recorded a few times. The chain has TRBV2 and TRBJ1-1, with 8 bases identical to TRBD1. J was trimmed by 7 bases and V by 7 bases; bases with no gene match: 2. The CDR3 runs to 11 residues. Germline V gene lookup returns CDR1 SNHLY and CDR2 FYNNEI. CDR3 DNA sequence: TGTGCCAGCAACGACAGGGGTGAAGCTTTCTTT. It specifies CASNDRGEAFF. The whole variable domain, filled in from reference TRBV2 and TRBJ1-1, reads EPEVTQTPSHQVTQMGQEVILRCVPISNHLYFYWYRQILGQKVEFLVSFYNNEISEKSEIFDDQFSVERPDGSNFTLKIRSTKLEDSAMYFCASNDRGEAFFGQGTRLTVV.

The chain has TRBV28 and TRBJ2-3; 15 nucleotides agree with TRBD2. Germline V gives CDR1 MDHEN, CDR2 SYDVKM. The CDR3 extends over 17 amino acids. Losses at the gene ends were 5 bases for V and 0 bases for J; bases not matched to a gene: 3. DNA for the CDR3: TGTGCCAGCAGTGAGGGACTAGCGGGAGGAAGCACAGATACGCAGTATTTT. This gives the protein CASSEGLAGGSTDTQYF.

The chain is built from TRBV7-9 and TRBJ1-3; tentatively, D is TRBD1 (5 bases). This CDR3 comprises 19 residues. Trimming removed 1 base at V and 0 bases at J, with 19 bases between. Looked up from germline, CDR1 is SEHNR and CDR2 is FQNEAQ (reference sequence). In DNA, the CDR3 is TGTGCCAGCAGCTTAGGACGGAAGGGACCGCGTCCCTCTGGAAACACCATATATTTT. This codes for CASSLGRKGPRPSGNTIYF.

This chain links TRBV10-3 with TRBJ1-6, with D possibly being TRBD1 (5 bases). V shed 6 bases and J shed 3 bases, with 9 bases lying between them. CDR1 ENHRY and CDR2 SYGVKD come from the germline V gene. The CDR3 has 14 residues. The CDR3 region is CAISPGVYNSPLHF. DNA for the CDR3: TGTGCCATCAGCCCGGGGGTCTATAATTCACCCCTCCACTTT.

The rearrangement joins TRBV28 to TRBJ2-7; D is undetermined. CDR1 is MDHEN and CDR2 is SYDVKM in the germline V gene. Trimming took off 7 bases at V and 7 bases at J, with 11 bases between the two ends. This CDR3 comprises 11 residues. CDR3 protein: CASKGSREQYF. CDR3 sequence (DNA): TGTGCCAGCAAAGGCAGCCGGGAGCAGTACTTC.

V gene TRBV10-3 combines with J gene TRBJ1-6, with 7 bases fitting TRBD1. After removal of 2 bases from V and 0 bases from J, the junction contained 7 bases not matched to a gene. Germline V gene lookup returns CDR1 ENHRY and CDR2 SYGVKD. CDR3 length: 18 amino acids. Here the CDR3 reads CAISEHDRASSYNSPLHF. As DNA, the CDR3 is TGTGCCATCAGTGAGCACGACAGGGCCAGCTCCTATAATTCACCCCTCCACTTT.

This sequence joins TRBV21-1 and TRBJ1-5. TRBV21-1 is marked as a pseudogene. The CDR3 covers 15 residues. DNA of the CDR3: TGTGCCAGCAAAATCCCCCATTATAGCAATCAGCCCCAGCATTTT. This translates into CASKIPHYSNQPQHF.

The genes are TRBV19 and TRBJ2-1; TRBD2 aligns across 14 bases. CDR3 length: 17 amino acids. Germline lookup yields CDR1 LNHDA and CDR2 SQIVND (reference sequence). V lost 5 bases, J lost 7 bases, and 10 bases stayed unmatched. CDR3 sequence: CASSPPGTSGRSNEQFF. The CDR3 nucleotides are TGTGCCAGTAGTCCCCCCGGGACTAGCGGGAGATCGAATGAGCAGTTCTTC.

This chain connects TRBV19 to TRBJ2-2, with D uncertain. CDR1 is LNHDA and CDR2 is SQIVND in the germline V gene (reference sequence). Trimming took off 9 bases at V and 4 bases at J, with 15 bases between the two ends. The CDR3 sequence is 14 residues long. The CDR3 protein is CASVRAGSTGELFF. Here the CDR3 DNA reads TGTGCCAGCGTACGCGCAGGTAGCACCGGGGAGCTGTTTTTT.

The chain is built from TRBV5-1 and TRBJ1-5; a possible D gene is TRBD1 (5 bases). The germline gives CDR1 SGHRS, CDR2 YFSETQ. The CDR3 loop spans 15 amino acids. Trimming pared 0 bases from V and 7 bases from J, leaving 14 bases between. The CDR3 DNA sequence: TGCGCCAGCAGCTTGGATTGGGGGAACGGGCAGCCCCAGCATTTT. As protein: CASSLDWGNGQPQHF.

J is TRBJ1-4 and V is TRBV30; D is uncertain. V lost 0 bases and J 4 bases, leaving 9 bases between the germline ends. This CDR3 is 14 amino acids long. Germline V CDR1 and CDR2: GTSNPN, SVGIG (reference sequence). The CDR3 loop reads CAWSVRAYNEKLFF. CDR3 sequence (DNA): TGTGCCTGGAGTGTACGGGCTTATAATGAAAAACTGTTTTTT. The full variable domain, rest sourced from reference TRBV30 and TRBJ1-4, is SQTIHQWPATLVQPVGSPLSLECTVEGTSNPNLYWYRQAAGRGLQLLFYSVGIGQISSEVPQNLSASRPQDRQFILSSKKLLLSDSGFYLCAWSVRAYNEKLFFGSGTQLSVL.

V and J are TRBV30 and TRBJ1-1; D is ambiguous. Germline-derived CDR1 and CDR2 are GTSNPN and SVGIG (reference sequence). This CDR3 is built from 13 residues. V lost 1 base to trimming and J lost 1 base, with 7 bases between them. Here the CDR3 reads CAWSERGNTEAFF. In nucleotides, the CDR3 is TGTGCCTGGAGTGAGAGAGGGAACACTGAAGCTTTCTTT.

V and J are TRBV30 and TRBJ2-5; tentatively, D is TRBD2 (6 bases). The length of the CDR3 is 14 residues. The ends were cut back, 0 bases at V and 5 bases at J, with 13 bases in the middle. Per germline, CDR1 GTSNPN and CDR2 SVGIG (reference sequence). The CDR3 DNA is TGTGCCTGGAGTGTAGACGGGAGTGCCGAGACCCAGTACTTC. Encoded protein: CAWSVDGSAETQYF.

The sample holds one count of this clone. The rearrangement joins TRBV28 to TRBJ2-7; maybe TRBD1 (5 bases). V lost 2 bases and J 7 bases, leaving 12 bases between the germline ends. The CDR3 runs 13 residues. The V gene's germline CDR1 is MDHEN and CDR2 SYDVKM. CDR3 DNA: TGTGCCAGCAGTTTACGTCAGGGCGGTGAGCAGTACTTC. It specifies CASSLRQGGEQYF.

This clone was observed a handful of times. V gene TRBV30 combines with J gene TRBJ1-5; D is ambiguous. V was shortened by 6 bases and J by 7 bases, with 16 bases between the two germline ends. This CDR3 region has 13 residues. Germline CDR1 reads GTSNPN; CDR2 reads SVGIG (reference sequence). The CDR3 coding sequence is TGTGCCTGCACGTCCAGTCTTGGACAGCCCCAGCATTTT. Encoded protein: CACTSSLGQPQHF.

The chain couples TRBV6-5 to TRBJ2-7; 8 bases fit TRBD1. The V gene's germline CDR1 is MNHEY and CDR2 SVGAGI. V dropped 6 bases and J dropped 2; count of bases not matched to a gene: 9. The CDR3 extends over 15 amino acids. Written as DNA, the CDR3 is TGTGCCAGCAGCAGACCGGGACAGGAGACCTACGAGCAGTACTTC. Its translation is CASSRPGQETYEQYF.

Of note for this clone: Different DNA sequences within this sample yield the same CDR3. The chain links TRBV5-1 to TRBJ2-1, with TRBD2 matching over 9 bases. This CDR3 is 15 amino acids long. Per the germline V gene, CDR1 is SGHRS and CDR2 is YFSETQ. Trimming cost V 3 bases and J 1 base; bases outside gene matches: 2. CDR3 in amino acids: CASSSTSGSYNEQFF. CDR3 bases: TGCGCCAGCAGCTCCACTAGCGGGTCCTACAATGAGCAGTTCTTC.

The gene calls are TRBV19 and TRBJ2-3; D is possibly TRBD1 or TRBD2 (5 bases each). The CDR3 runs to 14 residues. Deletions cut 7 bases from V and 6 bases from J, with 17 bases between. CDR1 and CDR2 from the germline V gene are LNHDA and SQIVND (reference sequence). In nucleotides, the CDR3 is TGTGCCAGTACCCTAGATGACTGGGGGGATACGCAGTATTTT. Translated, it gives CASTLDDWGDTQYF.

Concerning this clone itself: An end of the junction differs from the germline gene, which may be a read error. Other DNA variants within this sample encode the same CDR3. V and J are TRBV30 and TRBJ1-1; no clear D gene. Looked up from germline, CDR1 is GTSNPN and CDR2 is SVGIG (reference sequence). This CDR3 is built from 14 residues. CDR3 sequence: CAWSPLGYSSEAFF. CDR3 DNA: TGTGCCTGGAGTCCCTTGGGTTATAGTTCTGAGGCTTTCTTT.

CDR3 protein: CASSPSRVSGNTIYF. The CDR3 DNA reads as TGTGCCAGCAGTCCCTCCCGGGTCTCTGGAAACACCATATATTTT. This chain joins TRBV2 and TRBJ1-3, with D unresolved. Germline CDR1 and CDR2: SNHLY and FYNNEI. This CDR3 is built from 15 residues. V was shortened by 5 bases and J by 0 bases, with 11 bases between the two germline ends.

The chain combines TRBV6-5 with TRBJ1-1, with D maybe TRBD1 (6 bases). Germline V gene data show CDR1 as MNHEY and CDR2 as SVGAGI. V lost 2 bases and J lost 5, with 12 bases in between. CDR3 length: 14 residues. The CDR3 is CASSYEGEGTEAFF. The DNA of the CDR3 is TGTGCCAGCAGTTACGAGGGGGAAGGGACTGAAGCTTTCTTT.

The chain recombines TRBV28 with TRBJ2-1; 7 bases line up with TRBD1. This CDR3 has 11 residues. Germline loops: CDR1 MDHEN, CDR2 SYDVKM. This CDR3 reads CTTGANNEQFF. Here the CDR3 DNA reads TGTACTACAGGGGCGAACAATGAGCAGTTCTTC.